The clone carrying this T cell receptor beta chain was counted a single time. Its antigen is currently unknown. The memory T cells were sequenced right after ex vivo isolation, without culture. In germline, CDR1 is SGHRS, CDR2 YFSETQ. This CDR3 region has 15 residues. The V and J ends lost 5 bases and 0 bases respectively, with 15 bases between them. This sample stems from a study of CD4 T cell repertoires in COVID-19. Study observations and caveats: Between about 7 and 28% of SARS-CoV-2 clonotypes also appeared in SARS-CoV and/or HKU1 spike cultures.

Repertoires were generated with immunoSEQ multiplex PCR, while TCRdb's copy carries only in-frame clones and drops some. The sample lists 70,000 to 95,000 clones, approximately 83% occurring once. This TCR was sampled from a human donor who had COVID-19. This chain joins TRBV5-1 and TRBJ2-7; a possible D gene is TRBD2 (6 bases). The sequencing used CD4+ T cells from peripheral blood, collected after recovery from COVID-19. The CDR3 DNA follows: TGCGCCAGCAGGTCGCGGCCTAGCGCCTCCTACGAGCAGTACTTC. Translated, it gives CASRSRPSASYEQYF.